This T cell receptor (beta chain) was captured in a study of PD-L1 blockade in urothelial cancer. Overall study: Male patients with bladder-origin urothelial cancer numbered about nine tenths of the roughly 29.

V gave up 4 bases and J gave up 8 bases, with 21 bases separating them. CDR1 and CDR2 from the germline V gene are LNHDA and SQIVND (reference sequence). The CDR3 loop spans 16 amino acids. Time point noted: peripheral blood 6 weeks after treatment start. The study enrolled patients with locally advanced or metastatic urothelial carcinoma. Here immunoSEQ multiplex PCR was the method, and the copy in TCRdb shows in-frame clones only, minus some. The sample contains about 48,000 clones, about 82% of which appear only once. The TCR sequence derives from a man between 65 and 80 years old with urothelial cancer. The chain has TRBV19 and TRBJ2-1; D might be TRBD2 (6 bases). The source was PBMCs, collected around atezolizumab (anti-PD-L1) treatment. The CDR3 loop reads CASSSPGGVVLDEQFF. CDR3 DNA: TGTGCCAGTAGTAGCCCTGGCGGGGTGGTGCTGGATGAGCAGTTCTTC.